Presented here are 26 T cell receptor beta chains from one specimen sequenced in a study of PD-1 blockade in mismatch repair-deficient tumors. Here immunoSEQ multiplex PCR was the method, and the copy in TCRdb shows in-frame clones only, minus some. The repertoire holds 15,000 to 20,000 clones, with 75% to 90% as singletons. Sequencing was performed on PBMCs, taken about 22 weeks after starting pembrolizumab. The receptor set was obtained from an adult with mismatch repair-deficient cancer.

V gene TRBV27 combines with J gene TRBJ2-6; D is ambiguous. CDR1 and CDR2 from the germline V gene are MNHEY and SMNVEV (reference sequence). V was trimmed by 1 base and J by 0 bases, leaving 4 bases between them. The CDR3 has 15 amino acids. The CDR3 DNA is TGTGCCAGCAGTTTATTTCGCTCTGGGGCCAACGTCCTGACTTTC. It yields the protein CASSLFRSGANVLTF.

The V call is TRBV5-5, the J call TRBJ2-7; possibly TRBD2 for D (6 bases). The V gene lost 0 bases and the J gene lost 3 bases, with 10 bases spanning the gap. There are 14 residues in the CDR3. Per germline, CDR1 SGHKS and CDR2 YYEKEE (reference sequence). The CDR3 here is CASSLAGGNYEQYF. In DNA, the CDR3 is TGTGCCAGCAGCTTGGCGGGCGGGAACTACGAGCAGTACTTC.

The table lists this clone with a count of one. The V and J genes are TRBV27 and TRBJ2-3; 7 nucleotides match TRBD2. V dropped 0 bases and J dropped 2; count of bases not matched to a gene: 2. Germline assignment: CDR1 MNHEY and CDR2 SMNVEV (reference sequence). The CDR3 has 15 residues. The DNA for the CDR3 is TGTGCCAGCAGTTTATCCAGCGGGAACACAGATACGCAGTATTTT. It encodes CASSLSSGNTDTQYF.

The rearrangement uses TRBV5-4 and TRBJ2-3; a possible D gene is TRBD1 (5 bases). V dropped 2 bases and J dropped 7 bases, with 11 bases sitting between them. Germline V gene data show CDR1 as SGHNT and CDR2 as YYREEE (reference sequence). The CDR3 is 13 residues long. DNA of the CDR3: TGTGCCAGCAGCTTTGTCCCAGGGAATACGCAGTATTTT. Encoded protein: CASSFVPGNTQYF. The variable domain in full, with the rest retrieved from reference TRBV5-4 and TRBJ2-3, is ETGVTQSPTHLIKTRGQQVTLRCSSQSGHNTVSWYQQALGQGPQFIFQYYREEENGRGNFPPRFSGLQFPNYSSELNVNALELDDSALYLCASSFVPGNTQYFGPGTRLTVL.

V usage is TRBV6-5 and J usage is TRBJ2-1, with a weak D call TRBD1 (5 bases). Germline V gives CDR1 MNHEY, CDR2 SVGAGI. This CDR3 region has 12 residues. Trimming removed 2 bases at V and 10 bases at J, with 9 bases between. The CDR3 reads CASSYQGREQFF. As DNA, the CDR3 is TGTGCCAGCAGTTACCAGGGAAGGGAGCAGTTCTTC.

V gene TRBV18 combines with J gene TRBJ1-1; no clear D. This CDR3 contains 18 residues. V was shortened by 0 bases and J by 3 bases, with 20 bases between the two germline ends. The germline gives CDR1 KGHSH, CDR2 LQKENI. Written as DNA, the CDR3 is TGTGCCAGCTCACCACCTAGAGGGAGCCAACGATACTACACTGAAGCTTTCTTT. It is translated as CASSPPRGSQRYYTEAFF.

V usage is TRBV28 and J usage is TRBJ2-3, with a possible D match to TRBD1 (5 bases). V was pared by 4 bases and J by 7 bases, with 12 bases between. The CDR3 has 13 residues. Looked up from germline, CDR1 is MDHEN and CDR2 is SYDVKM. The chain's CDR3 is CASSWGGDNTQYF. The CDR3 coding sequence is TGTGCCAGCAGTTGGGGCGGAGACAATACGCAGTATTTT.

This clone showed up just a few times. The V and J genes are TRBV27 and TRBJ2-7; 7 bases line up with TRBD2. V lost 2 bases to trimming and J lost 4 bases; unmatched junction nucleotides: 11. CDR3 size: 16 residues. CDR1 MNHEY and CDR2 SMNVEV come from the germline V gene (reference sequence). CDR3 amino acids: CASSLTGTNIWYEQYF. The DNA of the CDR3 is TGTGCCAGCAGTTTAACCGGGACTAACATTTGGTACGAGCAGTACTTC.

The gene calls are TRBV16 and TRBJ1-1, with D maybe TRBD1 (5 bases). The CDR3 length is 14 residues. Per the germline V gene, CDR1 is KGHSY and CDR2 is FQNENV. Deletions cut 2 bases from V and 1 base from J, with 8 bases between. The chain's CDR3 is CASSQDGANTEAFF. The CDR3 coding sequence is TGTGCCAGCAGCCAAGATGGGGCGAACACTGAAGCTTTCTTT. The variable domain in full, completed from reference TRBV16 and TRBJ1-1, reads GEEVAQTPKHLVRGEGQKAKLYCAPIKGHSYVFWYQQVLKNEFKFLISFQNENVFDETGMPKERFSAKCLPNSPCSLEIQATKLEDSAVYFCASSQDGANTEAFFGQGTRLTVV.

The chain combines TRBV7-9 with TRBJ2-2, with 9 nucleotides matching TRBD1. Germline values: CDR1 SEHNR, CDR2 FQNEAQ (reference sequence). This CDR3 is 15 amino acids long. J was trimmed by 4 bases and V by 5 bases; bases with no gene match: 5. The CDR3 region has the DNA TGTGCCAGCAGCCCACAGGGGGCAGGCACCGGGGAGCTGTTTTTT. Protein: CASSPQGAGTGELFF.

The chain links TRBV5-1 to TRBJ2-2; D is ambiguous. CDR3 length equals 14 residues. The V and J ends lost 0 bases and 5 bases respectively, with 8 bases between them. The germline CDR1 and CDR2 sequences are SGHRS and YFSETQ. CDR3 coding DNA: TGCGCCAGCAGCTTGGACTTTCGTACCGGGGAGCTGTTTTTT. The encoded protein is CASSLDFRTGELFF.

The chain employs TRBV7-2 and TRBJ2-3, with TRBD1 matching 9 bases. V trimming: 5 bases; J trimming: 0 bases; junction bases outside the gene matches: 3. Germline V lookup: CDR1 SGHTA, CDR2 FQGNSA. This CDR3 is 15 amino acids long. The CDR3 coding sequence is TGTGCCAGCAGCCCACAGGGGGCCAGCACAGATACGCAGTATTTT. It codes for CASSPQGASTDTQYF.

V is TRBV5-1 and J is TRBJ2-7; 8 bases map to TRBD1. Germline assignment: CDR1 SGHRS and CDR2 YFSETQ. This CDR3 spans 15 amino acids. V was pared by 2 bases and J by 7 bases, with 11 bases of the junction left unmatched. The CDR3 is CASSFLPQGAGEQYF. CDR3 DNA: TGCGCCAGCAGCTTCTTGCCCCAGGGGGCGGGGGAGCAGTACTTC.

V and J are TRBV27 and TRBJ1-3; possible D gene TRBD1, 6 bases. V was pared by 4 bases and J by 2 bases, with 24 bases between. The CDR3 spans 19 residues. CDR1 MNHEY and CDR2 SMNVEV come from the germline V gene (reference sequence). CDR3: CASSSRGGTSLRAGNTIYF. CDR3 DNA sequence: TGTGCCAGCAGTTCCCGTGGGGGCACCTCTCTGAGGGCTGGAAACACCATATATTTT.

V gene TRBV5-1 combines with J gene TRBJ2-5; perhaps TRBD1 as D (6 bases). Germline assignment: CDR1 SGHRS and CDR2 YFSETQ. The CDR3 sequence is 13 residues long. The ends were cut back, 3 bases at V and 2 bases at J, with 8 bases in the middle. CDR3 protein: CASSWQGQETQYF. The CDR3 nucleotides are TGCGCCAGCAGCTGGCAGGGGCAAGAGACCCAGTACTTC.

This CDR3 reads CASSLLTASTGELFF. For the CDR3, the DNA is TGTGCCAGCAGCTTATTGACGGCTAGCACCGGGGAGCTGTTTTTT. The V gene is TRBV7-9, the J gene TRBJ2-2; D gene ambiguous. The V gene's germline CDR1 is SEHNR and CDR2 FQNEAQ (reference sequence). The CDR3 has 15 residues. V lost 2 bases to trimming and J lost 4 bases, with 11 bases between them.

V usage is TRBV4-1 and J usage is TRBJ1-1; D ambiguous. Deletions cut 0 bases from V and 2 bases from J, with 4 bases between. The length of the CDR3 is 13 residues. CDR1 is MGHRA, CDR2 YSYEKL, per germline. As DNA, the CDR3 is TGCGCCAGCAGCCAAGAGACTAACACTGAAGCTTTCTTT. This gives the protein CASSQETNTEAFF.

This clone was seen a single time. This CDR3 reads CASSLGSGGNQPQHF. The CDR3 DNA sequence: TGTGCCAGCAGCTTGGGGTCGGGGGGTAATCAGCCCCAGCATTTT. The chain uses TRBV7-9 and TRBJ1-5, with a weak D call TRBD1 (5 bases). The CDR3 consists of 15 residues. Between the trimmed V and J ends, which lost 3 bases and 4 bases, there was a span of 13 bases. Germline V gives CDR1 SEHNR, CDR2 FQNEAQ (reference sequence).

The chain uses TRBV11-2 and TRBJ1-1; no firm D call. V dropped 1 base and J dropped 6 bases, with 12 bases sitting between them. Germline V gene sequence: CDR1 SGHAT, CDR2 FQNNGV. The CDR3 runs 14 residues. DNA of the CDR3: TGTGCCAGCAGCTTAGGAGGGTGGTCTTCTGAAGCTTTCTTT. It translates to CASSLGGWSSEAFF.

This clone was detected once. This chain connects TRBV19 to TRBJ1-6; 10 bases match TRBD1. Germline V gives CDR1 LNHDA, CDR2 SQIVND (reference sequence). This CDR3 is 16 amino acids long. V lost 6 bases, J lost 4 bases, and 6 bases stayed unmatched. Written as DNA, the CDR3 is TGTGCCAGTAGCTCCCGGGACAGGGGATATAATTCACCCCTCCACTTT. Its translation: CASSSRDRGYNSPLHF.

The V gene is TRBV28, the J gene TRBJ1-5, with D maybe TRBD1 (5 bases). The CDR3 contains 14 residues. V dropped 1 base and J dropped 3 bases, with 7 bases sitting between them. CDR1 and CDR2 (germline): MDHEN, SYDVKM. The CDR3 DNA sequence: TGTGCCAGCAGTTTATCGACAGTCAATCAGCCCCAGCATTTT. Its translation is CASSLSTVNQPQHF.

This chain joins TRBV30 and TRBJ2-3; D is perhaps TRBD2 (6 bases). Trimming removed 0 bases from V and 8 bases from J, with 12 bases in between. Germline CDR1 reads GTSNPN; CDR2 reads SVGIG (reference sequence). The CDR3 has 13 amino acids. As DNA, the CDR3 is TGTGCCTGGAGTGTATCGGGAGAGGGTACGCAGTATTTT. Its translation: CAWSVSGEGTQYF. Full variable domain (missing parts from reference TRBV30 and TRBJ2-3): SQTIHQWPATLVQPVGSPLSLECTVEGTSNPNLYWYRQAAGRGLQLLFYSVGIGQISSEVPQNLSASRPQDRQFILSSKKLLLSDSGFYLCAWSVSGEGTQYFGPGTRLTVL.

This clone came up a few times. The rearrangement joins TRBV10-3 to TRBJ2-2, with a possible D match to TRBD1 (5 bases). Germline V gives CDR1 ENHRY, CDR2 SYGVKD. The CDR3 length is 14 residues. Trimming shortened V by 4 bases and J by 4 bases, and 10 bases separated the two germline ends. The CDR3 protein is CAISVGVRTGELFF. For the CDR3, the DNA is TGTGCCATCAGTGTAGGGGTACGCACCGGGGAGCTGTTTTTT.

This clone was seen a single time. This chain uses TRBV2 with TRBJ1-2; D is undetermined. The CDR3 loop spans 13 amino acids. V was pared by 5 bases and J by 4 bases, with 11 bases between. Germline V gene lookup returns CDR1 SNHLY and CDR2 FYNNEI. CDR3 protein: CASSQNTIYGYTF. CDR3 DNA sequence: TGTGCCAGCAGTCAAAACACCATCTATGGCTACACCTTC. Full variable domain (outside the CDR3, taken from reference TRBV2 and TRBJ1-2): EPEVTQTPSHQVTQMGQEVILRCVPISNHLYFYWYRQILGQKVEFLVSFYNNEISEKSEIFDDQFSVERPDGSNFTLKIRSTKLEDSAMYFCASSQNTIYGYTFGSGTRLTVV.

Worth noting for this clone: Distinct nucleotide sequences in the sample also encode this CDR3. The genes are TRBV28 and TRBJ2-7; D remains ambiguous. Germline loops: CDR1 MDHEN, CDR2 SYDVKM. Trimming shortened V by 5 bases and J by 3 bases, and 5 bases separated the two germline ends. The CDR3 is 11 residues long. CDR3 sequence reads: CASSLYYEQYF. The DNA for the CDR3 is TGTGCCAGCAGTCTCTACTACGAGCAGTACTTC.

This rearrangement joins TRBV19 to TRBJ1-5, with no clear D. V lost 5 bases and J 0 bases, leaving 8 bases between the germline ends. Germline CDR1 is LNHDA and CDR2 is SQIVND (reference sequence). This CDR3 spans 14 amino acids. For the CDR3, the DNA is TGTGCCAGTAGTGAACAAAATAGCAATCAGCCCCAGCATTTT. Translating it yields CASSEQNSNQPQHF.